Following are 21 T cell receptor beta chains from one sample sequenced in a study of vaccination effects on CD4 cells after COVID-19. The repertoire was sequenced with immunoSEQ multiplex PCR; TCRdb's copy has only in-frame clones and lacks some. The sample contains tens of thousands of clones, just under 75% of which appear only once. Their antigens remain unidentified. Viral peptide pools were used in the ViraFEST assay to expand antigen-specific CD4+ T cells, and sequencing came afterward. Culturing for about 10 days preceded CD4+ T cell isolation. Between March and December 2020, the person had a SARS-CoV-2 infection that PCR confirmed. This specimen was CD4+ T cells from PBMCs cultured with a peptide pool, taken before COVID-19 vaccination. The source is a human donor who had a prior SARS-CoV-2 infection.

The chain carries TRBV7-8 and TRBJ1-1; D uncertain. The CDR3 sequence is 12 residues long. Trimming stripped 3 bases from V and 2 bases from J, with 4 bases between. CDR1 is SGHVS, CDR2 FQNEAQ, per germline. CDR3 loop: CASSFLNTEAFF. In nucleotides, the CDR3 is TGTGCCAGCAGCTTCCTCAACACTGAAGCTTTCTTT.

The genes are TRBV5-5 and TRBJ2-1; D might be TRBD1 or TRBD2, each matching 5 bases. Germline CDR1 SGHKS, CDR2 YYEKEE (reference sequence). The CDR3 totals 13 residues. The V gene lost 4 bases and the J gene lost 9 bases, with 14 bases spanning the gap. The CDR3 here is CASSEGPTVEQFF. In nucleotides, the CDR3 is TGTGCCAGCAGCGAGGGACCTACGGTTGAGCAGTTCTTC.

This clone is a singleton in its sample. V and J are TRBV18 and TRBJ2-7; 10 bases agree with TRBD1. The CDR3 sequence is 15 residues long. Germline V gives CDR1 KGHSH, CDR2 LQKENI. Trimming removed 6 bases from V and 3 bases from J; junction bases left unmatched: 8. CDR3 DNA: TGTGCCAGCTCCGTTGGGACAGGGGACGGCTACGAGCAGTACTTC. Translation gives CASSVGTGDGYEQYF.

The chain is built from TRBV5-1 and TRBJ2-1; D is possibly TRBD2 (7 bases). Per the germline V gene, CDR1 is SGHRS and CDR2 is YFSETQ. This CDR3 contains 16 residues. Trimming pared 5 bases from V and 0 bases from J, leaving 15 bases between. CDR3 amino acids: CASRRGAQSSYNEQFF. For the CDR3, the DNA is TGCGCCAGCAGACGGGGGGCCCAAAGCTCCTACAATGAGCAGTTCTTC.

The gene calls are TRBV5-4 and TRBJ2-2; TRBD1 matches 7 bases. The V segment lost 3 bases and the J segment 7 bases; nucleotides outside the gene matches: 3. CDR3 size: 13 residues. Germline V gene lookup returns CDR1 SGHNT and CDR2 YYREEE (reference sequence). In DNA form, the CDR3 reads TGTGCCAGCAGCTCTGACAGGGTCGGGGAGCTGTTTTTT. This encodes CASSSDRVGELFF.

The chain couples TRBV2 to TRBJ2-7; no definite D call. The V gene lost 6 bases and the J gene lost 6 bases, with 15 bases spanning the gap. The CDR3 sequence is 13 residues long. Germline CDR1 reads SNHLY; CDR2 reads FYNNEI. CDR3 coding DNA: TGTGCCAGCAGCTCCGTTCAGCCATCCGAGCAGTACTTC. It yields the protein CASSSVQPSEQYF.

This chain connects TRBV4-2 to TRBJ1-1; possibly TRBD1 for D (5 bases). The CDR3 extends over 14 amino acids. CDR1 and CDR2 (germline): LGHNA, YNFKEQ. V was trimmed by 3 bases and J by 0 bases, leaving 8 bases between them. The DNA of the CDR3 is TGTGCCAGCAGCCAGGGACGGATGAACACTGAAGCTTTCTTT. Amino acid sequence: CASSQGRMNTEAFF.

The chain carries TRBV5-1 and TRBJ2-3, with D unresolved. This CDR3 contains 13 residues. CDR1 and CDR2 from the germline V gene are SGHRS and YFSETQ. Trimming cost V 4 bases and J 0 bases, with 6 bases left between them. Written as DNA, the CDR3 is TGCGCCAGCAGCCCGTTGAGCACAGATACGCAGTATTTT. Translated, it gives CASSPLSTDTQYF.

The rearrangement joins TRBV14 to TRBJ2-1; D ambiguous. Germline V gene lookup returns CDR1 SGHDN and CDR2 FVKESK. Trimming shortened V by 4 bases and J by 9 bases, and 13 bases separated the two germline ends. The CDR3 is made up of 13 amino acids. The CDR3 loop reads CASSRQMNTEQFF. The CDR3 bases are TGTGCCAGCAGCCGCCAAATGAATACTGAGCAGTTCTTC.

The rearrangement joins TRBV7-8 to TRBJ2-7, with D perhaps TRBD2 (5 bases). This CDR3 comprises 17 residues. V was trimmed by 4 bases and J by 4 bases, leaving 23 bases between them. Germline-derived CDR1 and CDR2 are SGHVS and FQNEAQ. The CDR3 here is CASSSPRAEYRRYEQYF. DNA of the CDR3: TGTGCCAGCAGCTCACCGAGGGCGGAATATAGGAGGTACGAGCAGTACTTC.

The chain couples TRBV2 to TRBJ1-6, with a weak D call TRBD1 (5 bases). Germline CDR1 is SNHLY and CDR2 is FYNNEI. This CDR3 has 15 amino acids. Between the trimmed V and J ends, which lost 4 bases and 5 bases, there was a span of 12 bases. The CDR3 DNA sequence: TGTGCCAGCAGTGTCGGTGGGGGTAATAATTCACCCCTCCACTTT. This sequence encodes CASSVGGGNNSPLHF.

The count of this clone is one. The chain links TRBV27 to TRBJ1-1; D is unresolved. Trimming left V 1 base short and J 1 base short, with 10 bases between. The CDR3 extends over 15 amino acids. The germline V gene encodes CDR1 MNHEY and CDR2 SMNVEV (reference sequence). The CDR3 DNA sequence: TGTGCCAGCAGTTTATACCCACGGGAGAACACTGAAGCTTTCTTT. As protein: CASSLYPRENTEAFF.

The chain combines TRBV2 with TRBJ1-1; D call uncertain. CDR3 length: 13 residues. The V gene's germline CDR1 is SNHLY and CDR2 FYNNEI. Trimming shortened V by 5 bases and J by 1 base, and 8 bases separated the two germline ends. The DNA of the CDR3 is TGTGCCAGCAGTATACATGAGAACACTGAAGCTTTCTTT. The encoded protein is CASSIHENTEAFF. Using reference TRBV2 and TRBJ1-1 for the parts outside the CDR3, the full variable domain is EPEVTQTPSHQVTQMGQEVILRCVPISNHLYFYWYRQILGQKVEFLVSFYNNEISEKSEIFDDQFSVERPDGSNFTLKIRSTKLEDSAMYFCASSIHENTEAFFGQGTRLTVV.

The chain has TRBV9 and TRBJ1-2, with 10 bases identical to TRBD1. CDR1 is SGDLS, CDR2 YYNGEE, per germline. The CDR3 contains 16 residues. The V segment lost 4 bases and the J segment 5 bases; nucleotides outside the gene matches: 11. The CDR3 DNA reads as TGTGCCAGCAGCCCCTACGGGACAGGGGATCCTTATGGCTACACCTTC. This codes for CASSPYGTGDPYGYTF. The variable domain in full, with the rest retrieved from reference TRBV9 and TRBJ1-2, is DSGVTQTPKHLITATGQRVTLRCSPRSGDLSVYWYQQSLDQGLQFLIQYYNGEERAKGNILERFSAQQFPDLHSELNLSSLELGDSALYFCASSPYGTGDPYGYTFGSGTRLTVV.

In its sample, this clone was seen a few times. CDR3 region: CASSLGPTGYSYEQYF. The CDR3 DNA reads as TGTGCCAGCAGTTTAGGGCCCACAGGGTACTCCTACGAGCAGTACTTC. The chain recombines TRBV28 with TRBJ2-7, with D perhaps matching TRBD1 (6 bases). The CDR3 is 16 residues long. V was pared by 2 bases and J by 0 bases, with 14 bases between. CDR1 and CDR2 from the germline V gene are MDHEN and SYDVKM.

The chain employs TRBV5-1 and TRBJ1-1; 11 bases align to TRBD1. The V gene's germline CDR1 is SGHRS and CDR2 YFSETQ. CDR3 length: 15 amino acids. V was clipped by 0 bases and J by 5 bases; unmatched bases: 3. The CDR3 sequence: CASSLAGTGGTEAFF. CDR3 DNA: TGCGCCAGCAGCTTGGCCGGGACAGGGGGGACTGAAGCTTTCTTT. The full variable domain, with the rest looked up from reference TRBV5-1 and TRBJ1-1, is KAGVTQTPRYLIKTRGQQVTLSCSPISGHRSVSWYQQTPGQGLQFLFEYFSETQRNKGNFPGRFSGRQFSNSRSEMNVSTLELGDSALYLCASSLAGTGGTEAFFGQGTRLTVV.

This clone was detected only once. This chain joins TRBV6-5 and TRBJ1-5, with D perhaps TRBD1 (5 bases). Between the trimmed V and J ends, which lost 0 bases and 5 bases, there was a span of 8 bases. The CDR3 sequence is 14 residues long. Germline CDR1 is MNHEY and CDR2 is SVGAGI. The DNA for the CDR3 is TGTGCCAGCAGTTACTCCGCAGGGTATCAGCCCCAGCATTTT. Amino acids: CASSYSAGYQPQHF.

The genes are TRBV6-2 or TRBV6-3 and TRBJ2-3; 11 nucleotides line up with TRBD2. Germline CDR1 and CDR2: MNHEY and SVGEGT. The CDR3 has 16 residues. J was trimmed by 2 bases and V by 2 bases; bases with no gene match: 3. CDR3 in amino acids: CASSYPSGGPTDTQYF. CDR3 nucleotides: TGTGCCAGCAGTTACCCTAGCGGGGGGCCCACAGATACGCAGTATTTT.

This chain links TRBV5-1 with TRBJ1-2, with D possibly matching TRBD1 (5 bases). The V end lost 3 bases, the J end lost 3 bases, and 18 bases lay between the germline ends. CDR1 is SGHRS, CDR2 YFSETQ, per germline. The CDR3 is 16 residues long. DNA of the CDR3: TGCGCCAGCAGCTCAATTGGGGTGGGGCTCGACTATGGCTACACCTTC. It translates to CASSSIGVGLDYGYTF.

The chain carries TRBV6-2 or TRBV6-3 and TRBJ2-2, with D perhaps matching TRBD2 (6 bases). This CDR3 comprises 19 residues. CDR1 MNHEY and CDR2 SVGEGT come from the germline V gene. V was cut by 0 bases and J by 0 bases, with 17 bases left in between. The CDR3 DNA reads as TGTGCCAGCAGTTACTCGAGGCGGGACGACGTCGCGAACACCGGGGAGCTGTTTTTT. Its translation: CASSYSRRDDVANTGELFF.

The gene calls are TRBV7-9 and TRBJ2-7, with D hard to call. In germline, CDR1 is SEHNR, CDR2 FQNEAQ (reference sequence). The CDR3 extends over 14 amino acids. With 6 bases removed from V and 0 bases from J, the gap between germline ends came to 12 bases. Written as DNA, the CDR3 is TGTGCCAGCAGATCCTCCGGGCCCTCCTACGAGCAGTACTTC. Its translation is CASRSSGPSYEQYF.